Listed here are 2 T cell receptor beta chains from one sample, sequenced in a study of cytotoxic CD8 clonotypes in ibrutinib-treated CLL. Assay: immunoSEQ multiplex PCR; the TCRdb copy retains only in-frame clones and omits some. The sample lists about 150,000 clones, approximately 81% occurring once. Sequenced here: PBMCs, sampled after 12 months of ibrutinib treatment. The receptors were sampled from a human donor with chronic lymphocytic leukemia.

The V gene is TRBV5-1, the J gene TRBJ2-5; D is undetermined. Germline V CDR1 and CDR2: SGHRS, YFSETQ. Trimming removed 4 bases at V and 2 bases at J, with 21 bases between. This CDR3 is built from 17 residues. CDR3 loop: CASSQKGIFAVQETQYF. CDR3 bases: TGCGCCAGCAGCCAGAAGGGAATATTCGCCGTACAAGAGACCCAGTACTTC.

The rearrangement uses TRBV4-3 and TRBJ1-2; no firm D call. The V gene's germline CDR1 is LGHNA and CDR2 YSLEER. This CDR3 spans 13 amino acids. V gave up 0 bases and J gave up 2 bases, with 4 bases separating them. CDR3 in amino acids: CASSQDGNYGYTF. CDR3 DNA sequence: TGCGCCAGCAGCCAAGACGGGAACTATGGCTACACCTTC.